This T cell receptor beta chain was sequenced for a study of blood T cells in healthy people across ages. Together with a sample-barcoded 5' primer, a J-beta primer mix was included in a second PCR lasting roughly 7 to 11 cycles. One entry per CDR3 protein, called by TCRdb with MiXCR from the 5' RACE reads. The sample includes approximately 690,000 distinct CDR3 sequences, 58% of them seen just once. A note on this clonotype: The antigen remains unidentified.

General observations from the study: Estimated diversity that came from one million T cells was considered an underestimate.

The sample comprised blood. The receptor was derived from a man aged 60 to 69 in good health.

CDR3 residues: CASSPPGTADGYTF. In DNA, the CDR3 is TGTGCCAGCTCACCACCAGGGACAGCCGATGGCTACACCTTC. This chain connects TRBV18 to TRBJ1-2, with 7 bases that match TRBD1. The CDR3 is made up of 14 amino acids. Looked up from germline, CDR1 is KGHSH and CDR2 is LQKENI. V trimming: 0 bases; J trimming: 6 bases; junction bases outside the gene matches: 4.